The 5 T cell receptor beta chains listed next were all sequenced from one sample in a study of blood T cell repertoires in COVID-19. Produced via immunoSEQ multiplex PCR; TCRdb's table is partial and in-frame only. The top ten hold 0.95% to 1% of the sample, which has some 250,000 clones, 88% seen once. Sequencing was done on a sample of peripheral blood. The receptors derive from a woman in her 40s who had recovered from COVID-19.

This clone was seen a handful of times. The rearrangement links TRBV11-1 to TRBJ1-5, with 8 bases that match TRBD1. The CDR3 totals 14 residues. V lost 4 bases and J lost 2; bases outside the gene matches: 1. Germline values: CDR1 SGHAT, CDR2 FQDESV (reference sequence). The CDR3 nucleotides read TGTGCCAGCAGCTCGGGACAGGGCAATCAGCCCCAGCATTTT. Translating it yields CASSSGQGNQPQHF.

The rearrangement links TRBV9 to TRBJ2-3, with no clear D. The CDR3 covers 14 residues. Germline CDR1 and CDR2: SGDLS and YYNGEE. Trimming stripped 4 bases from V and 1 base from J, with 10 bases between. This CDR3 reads CASSPLVGTDTQYF. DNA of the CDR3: TGTGCCAGCAGCCCCCTAGTGGGCACAGATACGCAGTATTTT.

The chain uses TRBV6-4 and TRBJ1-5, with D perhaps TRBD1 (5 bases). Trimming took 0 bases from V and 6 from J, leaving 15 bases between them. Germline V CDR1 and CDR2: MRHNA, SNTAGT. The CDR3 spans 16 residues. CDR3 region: CASSDSGQGGTQPQHF. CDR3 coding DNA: TGTGCCAGCAGTGACTCTGGGCAGGGCGGGACTCAGCCCCAGCATTTT.

The CDR3 coding sequence is TGTGCCAGTAGTCTCTGGGGAGGGACTGAAGCTTTCTTT. The encoded protein is CASSLWGGTEAFF. The rearrangement links TRBV19 to TRBJ1-1; D gene unclear. CDR3 length: 13 amino acids. Germline lookup yields CDR1 LNHDA and CDR2 SQIVND (reference sequence). V lost 5 bases to trimming and J lost 5 bases, with 12 bases between them. Combining the CDR3 with reference TRBV19 and TRBJ1-1 gives the whole variable domain DGGITQSPKYLFRKEGQNVTLSCEQNLNHDAMYWYRQDPGQGLRLIYYSQIVNDFQKGDIAEGYSVSREKKESFPLTVTSAQKNPTAFYLCASSLWGGTEAFFGQGTRLTVV.

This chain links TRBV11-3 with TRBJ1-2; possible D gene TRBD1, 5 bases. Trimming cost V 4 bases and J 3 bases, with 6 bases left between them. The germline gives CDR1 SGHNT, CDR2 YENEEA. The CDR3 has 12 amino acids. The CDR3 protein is CASSWGDYGYTF. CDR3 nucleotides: TGTGCCAGCAGCTGGGGGGACTATGGCTACACCTTC.